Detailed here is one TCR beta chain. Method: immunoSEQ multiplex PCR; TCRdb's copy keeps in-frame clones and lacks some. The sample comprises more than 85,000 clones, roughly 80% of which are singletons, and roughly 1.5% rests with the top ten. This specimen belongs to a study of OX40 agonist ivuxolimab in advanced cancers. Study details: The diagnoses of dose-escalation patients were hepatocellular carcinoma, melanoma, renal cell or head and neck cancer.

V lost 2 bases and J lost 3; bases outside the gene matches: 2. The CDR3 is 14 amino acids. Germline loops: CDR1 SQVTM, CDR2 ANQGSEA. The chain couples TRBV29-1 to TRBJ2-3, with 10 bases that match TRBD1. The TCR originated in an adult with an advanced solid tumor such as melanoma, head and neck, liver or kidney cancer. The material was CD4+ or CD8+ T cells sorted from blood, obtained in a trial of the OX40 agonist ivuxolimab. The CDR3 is CSVEWGQGTDTQYF. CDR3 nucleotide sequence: TGCAGCGTTGAATGGGGACAGGGGACAGATACGCAGTATTTT.